These 4 T cell receptor beta chains were sequenced from one sample in a study of T cell repertoires in cytomegalovirus infection. TCRdb fed the reads into MiXCR, producing one record per CDR3 protein. This sample has approximately 150,000 distinct CDR3 sequences, with about 20% found just once. Their antigens remain unidentified. The source was CD8+ T cells from cultured PBMCs, collected from culture after CMV antigen stimulation. These receptors were taken from a human donor in good health (CMV status not recorded). Some clones in this sample may be carry-over from other donors' samples.

The chain uses TRBV28 and TRBJ2-3, with 9 nucleotides matching TRBD1. The CDR3 extends over 18 amino acids. Germline CDR1 and CDR2: MDHEN and SYDVKM. With V trimmed by 3 bases and J by 0 bases, 10 bases remained unmatched. CDR3 amino acids: CASSFRDRAKHSTDTQYF. DNA for the CDR3: TGTGCCAGCAGTTTCCGGGACAGGGCTAAACATAGCACAGATACGCAGTATTTT.

A few counts support this clonotype. CDR3 nucleotide sequence: TGTGCCAGCAGCTTACGACAGGGAGGTCAGCCCCAGCATTTT. It specifies CASSLRQGGQPQHF. V is TRBV7-8 and J is TRBJ1-5, with 7 nucleotides matching TRBD1. The CDR3 has 14 residues. Germline CDR1 is SGHVS and CDR2 is FQNEAQ. V lost 2 bases to trimming and J lost 6 bases; unmatched junction nucleotides: 4.

This clonotype occurred a few times. The chain recombines TRBV12-3 or TRBV12-4 with TRBJ1-1, with a tentative D call TRBD1 (5 bases). The CDR3 totals 14 residues. V was shortened by 2 bases and J by 4 bases, with 11 bases between the two germline ends. Written as DNA, the CDR3 is TGTGCCAGCAGTTTATCTCAGGGAACCACTGAAGCTTTCTTT. It translates to CASSLSQGTTEAFF.

This clonotype turned up a few times. The CDR3 sequence: CASSSHRGRQETQYF. The CDR3 DNA sequence: TGTGCCAGCAGTTCGCACAGGGGGCGGCAAGAGACCCAGTACTTC. The chain links TRBV12-3 or TRBV12-4 to TRBJ2-5, with 9 bases matching TRBD1. The ends lost 4 bases at V and 2 bases at J; junction bases unmatched: 5. The CDR3 length is 15 residues.